A single sample gave rise to the 21 T cell receptor beta chains below, sequenced in a study of blood T cells in healthy people across ages. Sample-barcoded 5' priming and a J-beta primer mix drove a second PCR of 7 to 11 cycles. TCRdb passed the 5' RACE reads through MiXCR, listing each CDR3 protein once. The table includes hundreds of thousands of distinct CDR3 sequences, under 65% detected once. The source material was blood. These receptors were taken from a man aged 60-69 years in good health.

The rearrangement joins TRBV5-1 to TRBJ2-2; 7 bases line up with TRBD1. This CDR3 has 15 residues. V shed 1 base, J shed 4 bases, and the junction held 4 bases outside the gene matches. The germline V gene encodes CDR1 SGHRS and CDR2 YFSETQ. In nucleotides, the CDR3 is TGCGCCAGCAGCTTGTACAACAGGGGCACCGGGGAGCTGTTTTTT. Residues: CASSLYNRGTGELFF.

The CDR3: CASSLGHNGANVLTF. CDR3 nucleotides: TGCGCCAGCAGCTTGGGGCATAACGGGGCCAACGTCCTGACTTTC. This sequence joins TRBV5-1 and TRBJ2-6, with D unresolved. CDR1 and CDR2 (germline): SGHRS, YFSETQ. CDR3 length: 15 residues. V lost 0 bases to trimming and J lost 4 bases, with 8 bases between them.

This clonotype was recorded a few times. V and J are TRBV12-3 or TRBV12-4 and TRBJ2-3, with a weak D call TRBD1 (6 bases). The CDR3 loop spans 13 amino acids. V lost 8 bases and J lost 2, with 11 bases in between. CDR3 loop: CASLQGNTDTQYF. CDR3 nucleotide sequence: TGTGCCAGCCTCCAGGGGAACACAGATACGCAGTATTTT.

The J gene is TRBJ2-4, the V gene TRBV9; 8 nucleotides agree with TRBD2. J was trimmed by 0 bases and V by 3 bases; bases with no gene match: 5. This CDR3 has 16 amino acids. Germline V CDR1 and CDR2: SGDLS, YYNGEE. Here the CDR3 reads CASSAGLALAKNIQYF. DNA of the CDR3: TGTGCCAGCAGCGCCGGACTAGCCTTAGCCAAAAACATTCAGTACTTC.

This sequence joins TRBV6-5 and TRBJ2-1, with D perhaps matching TRBD2 (5 bases). Trimming removed 6 bases at V and 0 bases at J, with 12 bases between. The CDR3 has 15 residues. Germline-derived CDR1 and CDR2 are MNHEY and SVGAGI. The CDR3 spells CASSPSRDSYNEQFF. The DNA of the CDR3 is TGTGCCAGCAGCCCCAGCCGGGACTCCTACAATGAGCAGTTCTTC.

The V and J genes are TRBV4-2 and TRBJ2-2, with 7 bases lining up with TRBD2. The CDR3 runs 16 residues. The trim removed 4 bases at V and 7 bases at J, leaving 12 bases unmatched. Germline V gene sequence: CDR1 LGHNA, CDR2 YNFKEQ. CDR3 sequence (DNA): TGTGCCAGCAGCCGGCTAAGGTCCGGGGAGGGCGGGGAGCTGTTTTTT. Translating it yields CASSRLRSGEGGELFF.

This clonotype has only one observation. V gene TRBV27 combines with J gene TRBJ2-1; 7 positions match TRBD2. This CDR3 is built from 14 residues. The V segment lost 8 bases and the J segment 3 bases; nucleotides outside the gene matches: 7. The germline CDR1 and CDR2 sequences are MNHEY and SMNVEV (reference sequence). As DNA, the CDR3 is TGTGCCAGCCAGCGGGGCGGAGGCTACAATGAGCAGTTCTTC. This gives the protein CASQRGGGYNEQFF.

The gene calls are TRBV5-1 and TRBJ2-1; D remains ambiguous. V was pared by 0 bases and J by 4 bases, with 11 bases between. There are 15 residues in the CDR3. Germline CDR1 is SGHRS and CDR2 is YFSETQ. For the CDR3, the DNA is TGCGCCAGCAGCTTGGGTGGAATAACTTACAATGAGCAGTTCTTC. It codes for CASSLGGITYNEQFF.

V usage is TRBV6-1 and J usage is TRBJ1-1; D unresolved. V was cut by 3 bases and J by 7 bases, with 6 bases left in between. This CDR3 has 11 residues. Germline CDR1 and CDR2: MNHNS and SASEGT. The CDR3 loop reads CASSELYEAFF. The CDR3 DNA follows: TGTGCCAGCAGTGAGCTTTATGAAGCTTTCTTT.

This clonotype came up many times. The rearrangement joins TRBV6-2 or TRBV6-3 to TRBJ2-5; no firm D call. The CDR3 runs to 11 residues. Germline CDR1 MNHEY, CDR2 SVGEGT. Trimming took 6 bases from V and 5 from J, leaving 7 bases between them. The CDR3 region has the DNA TGTGCCAGCAGCCGCCGGGAGACCCAGTACTTC. Translating gives CASSRRETQYF.

The chain uses TRBV10-1 and TRBJ2-1; 7 bases align to TRBD2. In germline, CDR1 is WNHNN, CDR2 SYGVQD (reference sequence). Trimming took 9 bases from V and 9 from J; bases not matched to a gene: 11. The CDR3 has 13 residues. The CDR3 loop reads CASAGTPGGEQFF. The CDR3, as DNA: TGCGCCAGTGCTGGGACTCCGGGAGGTGAGCAGTTCTTC.

The chain combines TRBV27 with TRBJ1-2; no clear D. Germline V lookup: CDR1 MNHEY, CDR2 SMNVEV (reference sequence). Trimming removed 8 bases at V and 1 base at J, with 8 bases between. This CDR3 comprises 12 residues. The CDR3 coding sequence is TGTGCCAGCGCCGGTCTTAACTATGGCTACACCTTC. Translating it yields CASAGLNYGYTF.

The rearrangement links TRBV28 to TRBJ1-1; TRBD1 agrees at 9 bases. Losses at the gene ends were 0 bases for V and 7 bases for J; bases not matched to a gene: 6. The length of the CDR3 is 15 residues. CDR1 is MDHEN and CDR2 is SYDVKM in the germline V gene. The chain's CDR3 is CASSLWGTGTGEAFF. The CDR3 DNA reads TGTGCCAGCAGTTTATGGGGGACAGGGACGGGTGAAGCTTTCTTT.

This clonotype has only one observation. The chain uses TRBV15 and TRBJ2-1; D is unresolved. V was pared by 3 bases and J by 9 bases, with 12 bases between. The germline V gene encodes CDR1 LNHNV and CDR2 YYDKDF (reference sequence). The CDR3 runs to 13 residues. CDR3 in DNA: TGTGCCACCAGCAGTGGCCCATGGGGTGAGCAGTTCTTC. This sequence encodes CATSSGPWGEQFF.

The chain carries TRBV7-2 and TRBJ2-5, with 9 bases matching TRBD1. The CDR3 runs 16 residues. V lost 4 bases to trimming and J lost 4 bases; unmatched junction nucleotides: 10. Germline V gene sequence: CDR1 SGHTA, CDR2 FQGNSA. The CDR3 region is CASSWEAGTGLETQYF. The CDR3 DNA is TGTGCCAGCAGCTGGGAGGCCGGGACAGGGTTAGAGACCCAGTACTTC.

The chain recombines TRBV29-1 with TRBJ2-1, with D tentatively TRBD1 or TRBD2 (5 bases each). The germline V gene has CDR1 SQVTM and CDR2 ANQGSEA. V lost 7 bases to trimming and J lost 5 bases, with 12 bases between them. CDR3 size: 12 residues. The CDR3 spells CSGFGGDNEQFF. CDR3 DNA: TGCAGCGGATTTGGGGGAGACAATGAGCAGTTCTTC.

V gene TRBV27 combines with J gene TRBJ2-3; 10 positions agree with TRBD1. Germline loops: CDR1 MNHEY, CDR2 SMNVEV (reference sequence). The ends lost 2 bases at V and 3 bases at J; junction bases unmatched: 5. The CDR3 covers 16 residues. CDR3 nucleotide sequence: TGTGCCAGCAGTTTAGCAGGGACAGGGGCTACAGATACGCAGTATTTT. The encoded protein is CASSLAGTGATDTQYF.

The rearrangement links TRBV5-1 to TRBJ1-1; 11 nucleotides match TRBD1. Looked up from germline, CDR1 is SGHRS and CDR2 is YFSETQ. The CDR3 has 15 residues. J gave up 3 bases and V 4 bases, and 5 bases lay outside the gene matches. CDR3 sequence reads: CASSQTGQGDTEAFF. CDR3 nucleotides: TGCGCCAGCAGCCAGACGGGACAGGGGGACACTGAAGCTTTCTTT.

This clonotype has ten or more counts. The CDR3 bases are TGCAGCGGAAAGGACTCCTGGAGGTCCTACAATGAGCAGTTCTTC. Protein: CSGKDSWRSYNEQFF. V and J are TRBV29-1 and TRBJ2-1; the D gene is possibly TRBD2 (5 bases). The germline V gene encodes CDR1 SQVTM and CDR2 ANQGSEA. The V gene lost 7 bases and the J gene lost 1 base, with 17 bases spanning the gap. This CDR3 comprises 15 residues.

The genes are TRBV10-3 and TRBJ2-3, with 11 bases identical to TRBD1. Germline values: CDR1 ENHRY, CDR2 SYGVKD. The junction had 4 bases not matched to a gene; V was cut back by 9 bases and J by 5 bases. CDR3 length: 13 amino acids. Here the CDR3 DNA reads TGTGCCATGGGGACAGGGGGGGGAGATACGCAGTATTTT. Its translation is CAMGTGGGDTQYF.

This chain connects TRBV6-1 to TRBJ2-3; TRBD2 matches 10 bases. This CDR3 has 17 amino acids. The V segment lost 4 bases and the J segment 2 bases; nucleotides outside the gene matches: 9. Germline assignment: CDR1 MNHNS and CDR2 SASEGT. In nucleotides, the CDR3 is TGTGCCAGCAGTGCGCCACTAGCGGGGCCCCTCACAGATACGCAGTATTTT. The encoded protein is CASSAPLAGPLTDTQYF.